The 8 T cell receptor beta chains given below trace back to one sample, sequenced in a study of T-cell reconstitution after alpha-beta-depleted transplantation in children. This sample's TCRbeta library carried unique molecular identifier barcodes. Each CDR3 protein gets one entry after TCRdb re-called the PCR reads with MiXCR. The sample shows fewer than 750,000 distinct CDR3 sequences, 23% of them seen only once. The sample in question was PBMCs, mostly from graft donor cells, obtained 360 days after TCRalphabeta/CD19-depleted stem cell transplant. Receptors originate from a boy younger than two who had a stem cell transplant for acute myeloid leukemia, so the T cells may come from the graft donor.

This rearrangement joins TRBV6-2 or TRBV6-3 to TRBJ2-2; no definite D call. V dropped 5 bases and J dropped 10 bases, with 8 bases sitting between them. This CDR3 is 11 amino acids long. In germline, CDR1 is MNHEY, CDR2 SVGEGT. CDR3 protein: CASSALLELFF. CDR3 DNA sequence: TGTGCCAGCAGTGCGCTTTTGGAGCTGTTTTTT.

The chain links TRBV28 to TRBJ1-2; D perhaps matches TRBD1 (6 bases). From germline, CDR1 is MDHEN and CDR2 SYDVKM. The CDR3 totals 13 residues. V was trimmed by 7 bases and J by 5 bases, leaving 14 bases between them. The CDR3 region has the DNA TGTGCCAGCACCAAATGGGGGGCTTATGGCTACACCTTC. Protein product: CASTKWGAYGYTF.

V and J are TRBV12-3 or TRBV12-4 and TRBJ2-1, with 10 bases identical to TRBD2. V lost 8 bases to trimming and J lost 5 bases; unmatched junction nucleotides: 12. The CDR3 has 16 amino acids. The CDR3 is CASSSAAGGPNNEQFF. CDR3 DNA: TGTGCCAGCTCCTCCGCAGCGGGGGGGCCTAACAATGAGCAGTTCTTC.

This sequence joins TRBV11-3 and TRBJ2-1; no reliable D call. The CDR3 covers 15 residues. CDR1 is SGHNT and CDR2 is YENEEA in the germline V gene. Trimming left V 1 base short and J 6 bases short, with 13 bases between. This CDR3 is CASSLAPHGPNEQFF. CDR3 sequence (DNA): TGTGCCAGCAGCTTAGCCCCGCACGGGCCCAATGAGCAGTTCTTC.

A few counts support this clonotype. J is TRBJ1-2 and V is TRBV6-2 or TRBV6-3; D is ambiguous. This CDR3 spans 15 amino acids. V was trimmed by 4 bases and J by 1 base, leaving 13 bases between them. Germline CDR1 and CDR2: MNHEY and SVGEGT. The DNA of the CDR3 is TGTGCCAGCAGTTCGAGCCGCGGCGGTAACTATGGCTACACCTTC. As protein: CASSSSRGGNYGYTF.

This chain joins TRBV30 and TRBJ2-3; no firm D call. V dropped 0 bases and J dropped 6 bases, with 7 bases sitting between them. Germline CDR1 reads GTSNPN; CDR2 reads SVGIG (reference sequence). CDR3 length: 12 amino acids. The CDR3 loop is CAWSVPTDTQYF. In DNA, the CDR3 is TGTGCCTGGAGTGTCCCTACGGATACGCAGTATTTT.

This chain uses TRBV12-3 or TRBV12-4 with TRBJ1-4; 7 nucleotides line up with TRBD1. Trimming removed 3 bases from V and 6 bases from J; junction bases left unmatched: 10. This CDR3 has 16 residues. The CDR3 sequence is CASSFSVGGWDEKLFF. The CDR3 DNA is TGTGCCAGCAGTTTCAGCGTAGGGGGCTGGGATGAAAAACTGTTTTTT.

The genes are TRBV6-5 and TRBJ2-6; no clear D gene. The CDR3 spans 19 residues. Trimming left V 0 bases short and J 0 bases short, with 15 bases between. Germline CDR1 and CDR2: MNHEY and SVGAGI. CDR3 loop: CASSYSARVPGSGANVLTF. The DNA of the CDR3 is TGTGCCAGCAGTTACTCGGCCCGGGTCCCGGGCTCTGGGGCCAACGTCCTGACTTTC.